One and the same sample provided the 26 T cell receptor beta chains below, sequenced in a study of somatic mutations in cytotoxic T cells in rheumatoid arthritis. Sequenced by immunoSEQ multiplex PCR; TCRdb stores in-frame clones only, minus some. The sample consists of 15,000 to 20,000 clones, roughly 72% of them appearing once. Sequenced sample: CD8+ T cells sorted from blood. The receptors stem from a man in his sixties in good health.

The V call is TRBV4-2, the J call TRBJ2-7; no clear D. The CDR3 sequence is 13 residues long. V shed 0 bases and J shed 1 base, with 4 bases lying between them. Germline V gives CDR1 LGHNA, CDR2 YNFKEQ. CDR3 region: CASSQDSSYEQYF. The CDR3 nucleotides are TGTGCCAGCAGCCAAGATTCATCCTACGAGCAGTACTTC.

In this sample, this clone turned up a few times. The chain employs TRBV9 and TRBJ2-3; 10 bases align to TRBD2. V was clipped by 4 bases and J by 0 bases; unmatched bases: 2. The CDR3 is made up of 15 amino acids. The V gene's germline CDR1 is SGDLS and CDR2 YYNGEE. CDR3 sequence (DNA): TGTGCCAGCAGCCTACTAGCGGGGAGCACAGATACGCAGTATTTT. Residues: CASSLLAGSTDTQYF.

The CDR3 loop is CASSSGYNQPQHF. The CDR3 bases are TGTGCCAGCAGTTCCGGGTACAATCAGCCCCAGCATTTT. The V call is TRBV27, the J call TRBJ1-5; D not certain. Trimming took off 4 bases at V and 3 bases at J, with 7 bases between the two ends. This CDR3 comprises 13 residues. Per germline, CDR1 MNHEY and CDR2 SMNVEV (reference sequence).

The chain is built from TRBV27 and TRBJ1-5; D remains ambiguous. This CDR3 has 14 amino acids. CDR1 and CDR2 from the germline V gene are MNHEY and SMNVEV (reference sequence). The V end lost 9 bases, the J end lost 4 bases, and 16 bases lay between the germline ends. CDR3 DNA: TGTGCCAGTGCCCCAAAGCACCTTAATCAGCCCCAGCATTTT. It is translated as CASAPKHLNQPQHF.

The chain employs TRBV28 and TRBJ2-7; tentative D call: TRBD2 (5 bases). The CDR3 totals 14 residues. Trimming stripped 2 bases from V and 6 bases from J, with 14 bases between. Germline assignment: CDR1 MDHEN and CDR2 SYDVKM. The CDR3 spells CASSLPAGAVEQYF. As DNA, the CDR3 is TGTGCCAGCAGTTTACCCGCTGGAGCGGTCGAGCAGTACTTC.

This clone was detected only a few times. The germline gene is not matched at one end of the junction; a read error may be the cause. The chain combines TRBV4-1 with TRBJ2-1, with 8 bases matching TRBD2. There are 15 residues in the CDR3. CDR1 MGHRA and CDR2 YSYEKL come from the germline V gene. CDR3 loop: CASSQEVGGADEQFF. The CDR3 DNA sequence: TGTGCCAGCAGCCAAGAGGTCGGGGGGGCGGATGAGCAGTTCTTC.

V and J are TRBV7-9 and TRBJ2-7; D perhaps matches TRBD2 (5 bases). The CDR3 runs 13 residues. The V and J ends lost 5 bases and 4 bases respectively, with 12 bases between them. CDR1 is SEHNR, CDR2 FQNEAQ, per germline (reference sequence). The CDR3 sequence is CASSPGISYEQYF. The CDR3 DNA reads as TGTGCCAGCAGCCCCGGGATATCATACGAGCAGTACTTC.

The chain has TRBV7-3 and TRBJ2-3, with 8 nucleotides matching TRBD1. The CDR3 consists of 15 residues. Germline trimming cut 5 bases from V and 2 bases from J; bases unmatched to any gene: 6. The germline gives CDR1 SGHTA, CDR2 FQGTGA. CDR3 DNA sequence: TGTGCCAGCAGCGCCCCAGGGGGCACCACAGATACGCAGTATTTT. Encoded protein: CASSAPGGTTDTQYF.

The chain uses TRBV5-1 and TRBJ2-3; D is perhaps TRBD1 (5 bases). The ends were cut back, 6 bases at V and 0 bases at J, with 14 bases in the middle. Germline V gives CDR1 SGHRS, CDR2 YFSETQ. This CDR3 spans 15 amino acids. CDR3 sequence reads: CASTETVFSTDTQYF. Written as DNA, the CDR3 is TGCGCCAGCACCGAGACAGTTTTTAGCACAGATACGCAGTATTTT.

The CDR3 nucleotides read TGTGCCAGCAGCCCCTCCGGGAGGTTGTACGAGCAGTACTTC. It encodes CASSPSGRLYEQYF. V usage is TRBV2 and J usage is TRBJ2-5; 7 bases agree with TRBD2. The end of the DNA aligns better with TRBJ2-7, so the J call may be wrong. Germline CDR1 SNHLY, CDR2 FYNNEI. This CDR3 is 14 amino acids long.

The CDR3 DNA reads TGTGCCAGCAGTTACTCTGGCGGGGGGAACACCGGGGAGCTGTTTTTT. Its protein product is CASSYSGGGNTGELFF. The chain combines TRBV6-5 with TRBJ2-2; 7 nucleotides line up with TRBD2. The germline gives CDR1 MNHEY, CDR2 SVGAGI. The CDR3 is 16 amino acids. With V trimmed by 0 bases and J by 1 base, 2 bases remained unmatched.

The CDR3 DNA is TGTGCCAGCAGTTACGCCTTAGTCACCGGGGAGCTGTTTTTT. Translated: CASSYALVTGELFF. The rearrangement joins TRBV6-5 to TRBJ2-2; D uncertain. The CDR3 is made up of 14 amino acids. Germline V gene sequence: CDR1 MNHEY, CDR2 SVGAGI. V lost 2 bases to trimming and J lost 4 bases, with 8 bases between them.

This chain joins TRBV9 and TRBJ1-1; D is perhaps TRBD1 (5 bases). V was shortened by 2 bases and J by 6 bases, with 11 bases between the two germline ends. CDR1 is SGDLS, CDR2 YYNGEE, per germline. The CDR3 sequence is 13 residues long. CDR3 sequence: CASSVGGGAEAFF. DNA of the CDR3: TGTGCCAGCAGCGTTGGGGGAGGGGCTGAAGCTTTCTTT. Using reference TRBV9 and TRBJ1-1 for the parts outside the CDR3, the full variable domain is DSGVTQTPKHLITATGQRVTLRCSPRSGDLSVYWYQQSLDQGLQFLIQYYNGEERAKGNILERFSAQQFPDLHSELNLSSLELGDSALYFCASSVGGGAEAFFGQGTRLTVV.

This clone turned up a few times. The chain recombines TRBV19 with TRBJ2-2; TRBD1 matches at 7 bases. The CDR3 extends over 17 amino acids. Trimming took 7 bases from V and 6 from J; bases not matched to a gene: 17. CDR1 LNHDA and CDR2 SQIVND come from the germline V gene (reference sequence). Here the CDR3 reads CASNRAGRRGFPGELFF. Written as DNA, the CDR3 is TGTGCCAGTAACCGAGCCGGGCGCAGGGGGTTTCCCGGGGAGCTGTTTTTT.

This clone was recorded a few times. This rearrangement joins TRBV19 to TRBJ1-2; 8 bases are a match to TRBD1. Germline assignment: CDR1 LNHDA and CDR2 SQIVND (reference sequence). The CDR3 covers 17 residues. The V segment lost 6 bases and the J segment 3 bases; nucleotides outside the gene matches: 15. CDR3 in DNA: TGTGCCAGTAGCCCAACCTTTCCGGACAGGGCTTACTATGGCTACACCTTC. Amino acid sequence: CASSPTFPDRAYYGYTF.

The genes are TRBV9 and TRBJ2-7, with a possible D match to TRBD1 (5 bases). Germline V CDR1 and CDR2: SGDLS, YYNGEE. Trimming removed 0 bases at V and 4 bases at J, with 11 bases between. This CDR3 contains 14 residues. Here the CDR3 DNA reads TGTGCCAGCAGCGTAGAGGGGCCGCCGTACGAGCAGTACTTC. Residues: CASSVEGPPYEQYF.

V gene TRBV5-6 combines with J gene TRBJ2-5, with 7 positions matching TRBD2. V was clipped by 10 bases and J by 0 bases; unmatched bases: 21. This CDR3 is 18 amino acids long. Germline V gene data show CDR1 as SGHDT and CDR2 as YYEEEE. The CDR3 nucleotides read TGTGCCTCCCTGAGGGAGGGCTTTACAGCGATCAACCAAGAGACCCAGTACTTC. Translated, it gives CASLREGFTAINQETQYF.

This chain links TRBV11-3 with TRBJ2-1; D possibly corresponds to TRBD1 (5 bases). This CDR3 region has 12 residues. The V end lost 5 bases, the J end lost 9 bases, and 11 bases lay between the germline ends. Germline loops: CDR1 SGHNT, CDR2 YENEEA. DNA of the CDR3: TGTGCCAGCAGCGAGACAGCGATTGAGCAGTTCTTC. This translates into CASSETAIEQFF.

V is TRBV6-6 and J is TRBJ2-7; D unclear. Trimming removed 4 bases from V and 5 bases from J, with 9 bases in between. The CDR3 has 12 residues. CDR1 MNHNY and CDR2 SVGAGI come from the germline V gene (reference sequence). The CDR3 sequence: CASSFRVDEQYF. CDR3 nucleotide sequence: TGTGCCAGCAGTTTCCGGGTCGACGAGCAGTACTTC.

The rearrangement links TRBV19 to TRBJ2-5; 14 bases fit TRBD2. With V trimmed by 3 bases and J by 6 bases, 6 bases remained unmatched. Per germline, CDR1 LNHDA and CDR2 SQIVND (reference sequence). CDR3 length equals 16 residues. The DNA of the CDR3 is TGTGCCAGTAGTATGGGGACTAGCGGGAGTCGGCAGACCCAGTACTTC. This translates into CASSMGTSGSRQTQYF. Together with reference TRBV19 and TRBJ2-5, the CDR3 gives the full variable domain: DGGITQSPKYLFRKEGQNVTLSCEQNLNHDAMYWYRQDPGQGLRLIYYSQIVNDFQKGDIAEGYSVSREKKESFPLTVTSAQKNPTAFYLCASSMGTSGSRQTQYFGPGTRLLVL.

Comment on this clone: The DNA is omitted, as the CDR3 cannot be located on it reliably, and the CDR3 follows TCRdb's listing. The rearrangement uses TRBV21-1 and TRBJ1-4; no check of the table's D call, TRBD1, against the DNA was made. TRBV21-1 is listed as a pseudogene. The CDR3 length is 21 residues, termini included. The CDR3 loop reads CASSKVFGQGTYRTTNEKLFF.

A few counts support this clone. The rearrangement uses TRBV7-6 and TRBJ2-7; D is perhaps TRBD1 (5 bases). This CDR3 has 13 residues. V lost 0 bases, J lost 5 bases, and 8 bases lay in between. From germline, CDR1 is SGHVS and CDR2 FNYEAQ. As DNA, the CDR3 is TGTGCCAGCAGCTTAGCGGGGCGTAACGAGCAGTACTTC. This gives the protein CASSLAGRNEQYF.

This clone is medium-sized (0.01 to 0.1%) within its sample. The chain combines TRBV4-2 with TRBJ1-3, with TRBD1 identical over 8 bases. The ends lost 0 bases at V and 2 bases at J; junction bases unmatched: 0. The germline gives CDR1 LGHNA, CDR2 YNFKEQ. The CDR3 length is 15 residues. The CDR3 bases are TGTGCCAGCAGCCAAGAGACAGGGGCTGGAAACACCATATATTTT. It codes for CASSQETGAGNTIYF.

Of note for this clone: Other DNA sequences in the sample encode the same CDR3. The CDR3 nucleotides are TGTGCCAGCAGCGCACAGAGGGGAAGCGGGAATTCACCCCTCCACTTT. It is translated as CASSAQRGSGNSPLHF. The V gene is TRBV7-9, the J gene TRBJ1-6; D possibly corresponds to TRBD1 (5 bases). V lost 5 bases and J 7 bases, leaving 18 bases between the germline ends. The CDR3 extends over 16 amino acids. The germline gives CDR1 SEHNR, CDR2 FQNEAQ (reference sequence).

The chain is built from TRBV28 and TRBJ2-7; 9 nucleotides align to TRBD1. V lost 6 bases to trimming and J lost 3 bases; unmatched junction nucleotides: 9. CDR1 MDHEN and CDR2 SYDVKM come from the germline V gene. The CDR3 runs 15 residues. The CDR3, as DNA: TGTGCCAGCAGCTCTCAGACAGGGGGAATCTACGAGCAGTACTTC. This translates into CASSSQTGGIYEQYF.

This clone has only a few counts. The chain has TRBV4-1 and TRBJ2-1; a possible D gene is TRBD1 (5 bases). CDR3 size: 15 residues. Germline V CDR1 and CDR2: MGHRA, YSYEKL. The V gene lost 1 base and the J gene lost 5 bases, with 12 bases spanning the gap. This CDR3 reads CASSQGPTDNNEQFF. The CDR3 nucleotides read TGCGCCAGCAGCCAAGGGCCGACGGACAACAATGAGCAGTTCTTC.